Listed below are T cell receptor beta chains from one sample, sequenced in a study of blood T cell repertoires in COVID-19. Clones were read by immunoSEQ multiplex PCR, and TCRdb kept only the in-frame ones, dropping some. The sample has 200,000 to 250,000 clones, 80% to 85% seen once; the top ten hold about 3%. Sequencing used peripheral blood. The receptors come from a woman in her 30s who had recovered from COVID-19. Both conserved end residues are part of each CDR3. A D gene is named only where the DNA matches it firmly. Where a row states a size, it is once, few, many or the class of an expanded clone; other rows omit it.

d_call,clone_size,v_call,j_call,cdr3_aa,cdr3_nt
TRBD2,-,TRBV5-1,TRBJ2-1,CASSLALREGYEQFF,TGCGCCAGCAGCTTGGCCTTGAGGGAGGGTTATGAGCAGTTCTTC
TRBD2,-,TRBV9,TRBJ2-3,CASSVSLGTSVTDTQYF,TGTGCCAGCAGCGTCTCCTTGGGGACTAGCGTCACAGATACGCAGTATTTT
TRBD1,-,TRBV6-5,TRBJ1-1,CASSQGGSLNTEAFF,TGTGCCAGCAGTCAGGGGGGCAGCTTGAACACTGAAGCTTTCTTT
TRBD2,-,TRBV3-1/TRBV3-2,TRBJ2-7,CASSQDTSGTYEQYF,TGTGCCAGCAGCCAAGACACTAGCGGCACCTACGAGCAGTACTTC
-,-,TRBV30,TRBJ1-5,CAWSRDSNQPQHF,TGTGCCTGGAGCCGGGATAGCAATCAGCCCCAGCATTTT
TRBD2,-,TRBV27,TRBJ2-7,CASSFGGLAVEQYF,TGTGCCAGCAGTTTTGGGGGACTAGCTGTTGAGCAGTACTTC
-,-,TRBV14,TRBJ2-7,CASSPRVVSEQYF,TGTGCCAGCAGCCCCCGGGTGGTCAGCGAGCAGTACTTC
TRBD1,-,TRBV19,TRBJ1-1,CASSIGTGLNTEAFF,TGTGCCAGTAGTATAGGGACAGGGCTGAACACTGAAGCTTTCTTT
-,-,TRBV18,TRBJ2-3,CASSPSGAGTDTQYF,TGTGCCAGCTCACCAAGCGGAGCTGGGACAGATACGCAGTATTTT
TRBD2,-,TRBV9,TRBJ2-1,CASSVALAETYNEQFF,TGTGCCAGCAGCGTAGCCCTAGCGGAAACCTACAATGAGCAGTTCTTC
TRBD2,once,TRBV5-1,TRBJ2-7,CASSPGTSGPRRYEQYF,TGCGCCAGCAGCCCCGGGACTAGCGGGCCCCGTCGCTACGAGCAGTACTTC
-,-,TRBV20-1,TRBJ1-2,CSALGSGGYTF,TGCAGTGCCCTGGGCAGCGGTGGCTACACCTTC
TRBD2,few,TRBV2,TRBJ2-7,CASRGTSGTYEQYF,TGTGCCAGCAGGGGGACTAGCGGGACCTACGAGCAGTACTTC
-,-,TRBV12-3/TRBV12-4,TRBJ1-1,CASSLIRSDRAFF,TGTGCCAGCAGTTTAATCAGGTCGGACAGAGCTTTCTTT
-,-,TRBV2,TRBJ1-4,CASRDGGGSEKLFF,TGTGCCAGCAGAGACGGAGGCGGGAGTGAAAAACTGTTTTTT
-,-,TRBV13,TRBJ2-3,CASSLEAGTDTQYF,TGTGCCAGCAGCTTGGAGGCGGGCACAGATACGCAGTATTTT
-,-,TRBV19,TRBJ2-2,CASSTGDHGELFF,TGTGCCAGTAGTACAGGGGATCACGGGGAGCTGTTTTTT
-,-,TRBV7-9,TRBJ2-7,CASTTSGDEQYF,TGTGCCAGCACCACCTCTGGAGACGAGCAGTACTTC
TRBD1,-,TRBV19,TRBJ1-2,CASSERTGINHGYTF,TGTGCCAGTAGTGAGAGGACAGGAATCAACCACGGCTACACCTTC
TRBD2,-,TRBV30,TRBJ2-7,CAWSVSTSGYEQYF,TGTGCCTGGAGTGTATCGACTAGCGGCTACGAGCAGTACTTC
-,-,TRBV11-2,TRBJ2-3,CASSLDLGGVGGTDTQYF,TGTGCCAGCAGCTTAGATCTGGGGGGAGTCGGTGGCACAGATACGCAGTATTTT
TRBD1,-,TRBV6-6,TRBJ1-5,CASRQGPFLSNQPQHF,TGTGCCAGCCGACAGGGGCCTTTTTTGAGCAATCAGCCCCAGCATTTT
TRBD1,-,TRBV6-5,TRBJ1-6,CASSYQGGTVNSPLHF,TGTGCCAGCAGTTACCAAGGGGGCACGGTAAATTCACCCCTCCACTTT
-,-,TRBV21-1,TRBJ2-7,CASPPGLAGGPFTYEQYF,TGTGCCAGTCCCCCGGGACTAGCGGGAGGGCCCTTTACCTACGAGCAGTACTTC
TRBD2,-,TRBV6-5,TRBJ2-1,CASRQLAGGPEFF,TGTGCCAGCAGACAACTAGCGGGAGGGCCCGAGTTCTTC
-,-,TRBV28,TRBJ2-5,CASSYPVREQETQYF,TGTGCCAGCAGTTACCCGGTCAGGGAACAAGAGACCCAGTACTTC
TRBD1,-,TRBV28,TRBJ1-5,CASSSPRGTGYYSNQPQHF,TGTGCCAGCAGTTCCCCCCGCGGGACAGGGTATTATAGCAATCAGCCCCAGCATTTT
-,few,TRBV5-6,TRBJ2-3,CASSFEGRGTDTQYF,TGTGCCAGCAGCTTCGAAGGCAGGGGCACAGATACGCAGTATTTT
TRBD1,-,TRBV7-2,TRBJ1-1,CASSLTGGGTEAFF,TGTGCCAGCAGCTTAACAGGGGGAGGGACTGAAGCTTTCTTT